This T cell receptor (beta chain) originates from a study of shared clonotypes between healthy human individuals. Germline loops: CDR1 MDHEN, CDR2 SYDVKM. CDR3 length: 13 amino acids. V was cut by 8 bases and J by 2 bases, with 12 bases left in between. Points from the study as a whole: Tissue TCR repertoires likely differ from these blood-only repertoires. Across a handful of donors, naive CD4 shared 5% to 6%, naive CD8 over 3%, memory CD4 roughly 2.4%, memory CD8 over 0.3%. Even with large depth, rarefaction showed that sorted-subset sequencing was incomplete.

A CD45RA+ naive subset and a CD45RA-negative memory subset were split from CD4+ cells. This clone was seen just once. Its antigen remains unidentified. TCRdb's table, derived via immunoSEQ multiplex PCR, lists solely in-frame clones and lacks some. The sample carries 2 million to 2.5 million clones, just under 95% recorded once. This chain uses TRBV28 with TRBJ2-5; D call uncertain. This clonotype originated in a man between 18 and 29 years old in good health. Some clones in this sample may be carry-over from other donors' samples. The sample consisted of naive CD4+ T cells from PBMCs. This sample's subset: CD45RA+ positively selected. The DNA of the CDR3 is TGTGCCAGCTGTCGGGCAGAACAAGAGACCCAGTACTTC. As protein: CASCRAEQETQYF.